The source of this T cell receptor (beta chain) is a study of blood T cell repertoires in COVID-19. The wider study: Samples came from the United States, Italy and Spain, spanning acute and convalescent COVID-19. T cells, B-cell-depleted T cells, or PBMCs supplied cDNA or gDNA.

The CDR3 runs to 13 residues. V dropped 3 bases and J dropped 0 bases, with 5 bases sitting between them. Per the germline V gene, CDR1 is MNHNS and CDR2 is SASEGT. Per the study methods: Estimates of nucleated cell counts were drawn from the amplification of reference gene primers. Measured with immunoSEQ multiplex PCR; TCRdb has only the in-frame clones, and not every one. The DNA gave D and trimming, while V, J and clone size come from that table. The repertoire holds 100,000 to 150,000 clones, with around 82% as singletons. The sample comprised peripheral blood. The clonotype originates from a man in his sixties with acute or convalescent COVID-19. This chain links TRBV6-1 with TRBJ1-1; D gene unclear. The chain's CDR3 is CASSEAVNTEAFF. CDR3 DNA: TGTGCCAGCAGTGAGGCGGTGAACACTGAAGCTTTCTTT.